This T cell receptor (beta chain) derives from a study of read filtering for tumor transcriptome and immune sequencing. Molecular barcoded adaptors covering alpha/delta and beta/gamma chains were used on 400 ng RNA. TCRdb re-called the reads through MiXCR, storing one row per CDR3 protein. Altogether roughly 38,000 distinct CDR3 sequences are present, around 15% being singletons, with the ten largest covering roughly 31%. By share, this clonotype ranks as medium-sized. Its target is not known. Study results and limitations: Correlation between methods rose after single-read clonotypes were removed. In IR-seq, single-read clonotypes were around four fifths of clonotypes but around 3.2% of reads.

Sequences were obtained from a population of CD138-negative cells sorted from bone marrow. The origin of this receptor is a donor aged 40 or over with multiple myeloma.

The CDR3 reads CSARGYNEQFF. CDR3 nucleotide sequence: TGCAGTGCTAGAGGATACAATGAGCAGTTCTTC. V gene TRBV20-1 combines with J gene TRBJ2-1; no clear D. Deletions cut 1 base from V and 4 bases from J, with 2 bases between. The CDR3 consists of 11 residues. CDR1 and CDR2 (germline): DFQATT, SNEGSKA (reference sequence).